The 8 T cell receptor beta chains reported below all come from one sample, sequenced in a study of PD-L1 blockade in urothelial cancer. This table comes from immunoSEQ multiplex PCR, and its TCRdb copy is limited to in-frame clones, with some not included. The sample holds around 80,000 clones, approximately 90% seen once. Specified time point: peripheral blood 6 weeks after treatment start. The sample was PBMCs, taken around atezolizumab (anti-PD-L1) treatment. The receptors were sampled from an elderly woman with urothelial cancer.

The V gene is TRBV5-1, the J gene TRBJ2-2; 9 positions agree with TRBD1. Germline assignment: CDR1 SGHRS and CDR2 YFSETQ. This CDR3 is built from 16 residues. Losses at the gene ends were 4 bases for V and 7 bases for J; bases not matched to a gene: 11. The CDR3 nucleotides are TGCGCCAGCAGCCCCCAGGGACAGGGCGTTGGCGGGGAGCTGTTTTTT. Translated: CASSPQGQGVGGELFF. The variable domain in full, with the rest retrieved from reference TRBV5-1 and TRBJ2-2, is KAGVTQTPRYLIKTRGQQVTLSCSPISGHRSVSWYQQTPGQGLQFLFEYFSETQRNKGNFPGRFSGRQFSNSRSEMNVSTLELGDSALYLCASSPQGQGVGGELFFGEGSRLTVL.

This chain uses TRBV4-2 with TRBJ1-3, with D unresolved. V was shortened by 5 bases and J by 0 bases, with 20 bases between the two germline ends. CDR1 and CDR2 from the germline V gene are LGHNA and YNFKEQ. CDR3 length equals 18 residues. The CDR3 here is CASSYTAPGFPSGNTIYF. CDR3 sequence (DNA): TGTGCCAGCAGCTATACCGCCCCCGGGTTCCCCTCTGGAAACACCATATATTTT.

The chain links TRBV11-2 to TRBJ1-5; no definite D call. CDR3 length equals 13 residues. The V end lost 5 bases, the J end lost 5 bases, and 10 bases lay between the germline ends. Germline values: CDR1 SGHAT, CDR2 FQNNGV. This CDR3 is CASSVGLYQPQHF. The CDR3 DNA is TGTGCCAGCAGCGTCGGACTGTATCAGCCCCAGCATTTT. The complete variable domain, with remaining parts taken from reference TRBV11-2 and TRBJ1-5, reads EAGVAQSPRYKIIEKRQSVAFWCNPISGHATLYWYQQILGQGPKLLIQFQNNGVVDDSQLPKDRFSAERLKGVDSTLKIQPAKLEDSAVYLCASSVGLYQPQHFGDGTRLSIL.

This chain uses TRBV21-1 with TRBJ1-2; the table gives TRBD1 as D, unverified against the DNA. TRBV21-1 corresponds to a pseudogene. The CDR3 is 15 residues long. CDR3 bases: TGTGCCAGCAGCAAGAGGGACAGGGTCTTCTATGGCTACACCTTC. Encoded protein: CASSKRDRVFYGYTF.

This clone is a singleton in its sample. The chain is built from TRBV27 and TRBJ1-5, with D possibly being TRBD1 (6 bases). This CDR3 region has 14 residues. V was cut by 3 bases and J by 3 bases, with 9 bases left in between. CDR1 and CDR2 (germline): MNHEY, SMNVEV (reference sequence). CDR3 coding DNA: TGTGCCAGCAGTTTGGGGGGGGCCAATCAGCCCCAGCATTTT. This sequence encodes CASSLGGANQPQHF.

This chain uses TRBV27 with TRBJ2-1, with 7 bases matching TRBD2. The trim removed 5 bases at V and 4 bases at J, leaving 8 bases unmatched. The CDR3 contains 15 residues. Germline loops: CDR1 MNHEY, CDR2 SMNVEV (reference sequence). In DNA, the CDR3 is TGTGCCAGCAGTCTCGCGGCTAGCGGTTACAATGAGCAGTTCTTC. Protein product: CASSLAASGYNEQFF.

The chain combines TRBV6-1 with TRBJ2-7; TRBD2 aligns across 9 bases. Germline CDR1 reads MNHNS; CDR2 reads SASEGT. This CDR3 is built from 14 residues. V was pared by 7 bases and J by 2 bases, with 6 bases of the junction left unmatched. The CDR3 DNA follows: TGTGCCAGCAATCTAGCGGGACCAACCTACGAGCAGTACTTC. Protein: CASNLAGPTYEQYF.

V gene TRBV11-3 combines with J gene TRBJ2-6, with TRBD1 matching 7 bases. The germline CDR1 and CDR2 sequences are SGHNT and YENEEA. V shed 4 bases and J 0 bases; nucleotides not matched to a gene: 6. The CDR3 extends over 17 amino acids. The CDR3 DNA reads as TGTGCCAGCAGCTACGGGGACAGAGTCTCTGGGGCCAACGTCCTGACTTTC. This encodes CASSYGDRVSGANVLTF.